This T cell receptor beta chain was retrieved from a study of blood T cell repertoires in COVID-19. Across the whole study: Acute and convalescent COVID-19 samples came from the United States, Italy and Spain. The analysed material was cDNA or gDNA that came from T cells, B-cell-depleted T cells, or PBMCs.

As processed by the authors: Reference gene primer amplification yielded estimated nucleated cell counts. TCRdb keeps only in-frame clones here, not all; method: immunoSEQ multiplex PCR. The V and J calls and clone size come from that table; D and trimming were worked out from the DNA. Of about 70,000 clones listed, around 83% are singletons. The germline CDR1 and CDR2 sequences are KGHSH and LQKENI. V dropped 3 bases and J dropped 6; count of bases not matched to a gene: 6. The CDR3 length is 16 residues. The J gene is TRBJ2-3, the V gene TRBV18; 13 nucleotides align to TRBD2. The receptor was isolated from a man aged 80 or over with acute or convalescent COVID-19. Sample: peripheral blood. The CDR3 DNA reads TGTGCCAGCTCACCTTCCGGGACTAGCGGGACGGATACGCAGTATTTT. This translates into CASSPSGTSGTDTQYF.